A selection of T cell receptor beta chains follows, all from one sample in a study of T cell responses to AZD1222 COVID-19 vaccine. Repertoires were generated with immunoSEQ multiplex PCR, while TCRdb's copy carries only in-frame clones and drops some. The sample shows about 94,000 clones, less than 85% of them seen only once. Specimen: peripheral blood, collected 28 days after the second AZD1222 dose. The receptors here all came from an adult who received the AZD1222 COVID-19 vaccine. Each CDR3 is given with its conserved first and last residue. Fields, in order: CDR3 DNA, CDR3 protein, V gene, J gene, D gene, clone size. A D gene is named only where the DNA matches it firmly. Clone size appears in some rows only: once, few, many, or a class for an expanded clone.

TGCGCCAGCAGAGAATGGGCGGACCTGCGCGGCGAGCAGTACTTC,CASREWADLRGEQYF,TRBV10-2,TRBJ2-7,NA,NA
TGTGCCACCAGCAGAGGGGGCATAACGAACACTGAAGCTTTCTTT,CATSRGGITNTEAFF,TRBV15,TRBJ1-1,NA,NA
TGTGCCAGCAGTTTACCCCTTAGCGGATACAATGAGCAGTTCTTC,CASSLPLSGYNEQFF,TRBV28,TRBJ2-1,NA,NA
TGCAGCGTTGGAGCGGGAGGGCGTGGGATAGATACGCAGTATTTT,CSVGAGGRGIDTQYF,TRBV29-1,TRBJ2-3,TRBD2,NA
TGTGCCAGCAGCTCTGGGGGGCAGGGCCAGGGCTACACCTTC,CASSSGGQGQGYTF,TRBV7-9,TRBJ1-2,NA,NA
TGCGCCAGCAGTCCAAACCGGGCGGGAGGGCCTTTGAGCTCCTACGAGCAGTACTTC,CASSPNRAGGPLSSYEQYF,TRBV23-1,TRBJ2-7,TRBD2,NA
TGTGCCAGCAGCTCGACAGGCTATAGCAATCAGCCCCAGCATTTT,CASSSTGYSNQPQHF,TRBV7-8,TRBJ1-5,NA,NA
TGTGCCAGCAGTTACGCGGAAACAGTAAATGAAAAACTGTTTTTT,CASSYAETVNEKLFF,TRBV6-2/TRBV6-3,TRBJ1-4,NA,NA
TGTGCCATCAGAGCTAGGGAGGCCAATCAGCCCCAGCATTTT,CAIRAREANQPQHF,TRBV10-3,TRBJ1-5,NA,few
TGTGCCAGCAGCTTAGCGCTGGGGCTGCAAGAGACCCAGTACTTC,CASSLALGLQETQYF,TRBV7-2,TRBJ2-5,NA,NA
TGTGCCAGCAGCTTACCCGGACGGGATGAAAAACTGTTTTTT,CASSLPGRDEKLFF,TRBV7-2,TRBJ1-4,NA,NA
TGTGCCACCAGCAGAGATAACAAGGCAGTCTCTTACTACGAGCAGTACTTC,CATSRDNKAVSYYEQYF,TRBV15,TRBJ2-7,NA,NA
TGTGCCAGCAGGGGGTTAGCGGGCGAGCAGTTCTTC,CASRGLAGEQFF,TRBV3-1/TRBV3-2,TRBJ2-1,TRBD2,NA
TGTGCCAGCAGTTACTCTCGGGGGCCTGATTCACCCCTCCACTTT,CASSYSRGPDSPLHF,TRBV6-5,TRBJ1-6,NA,NA
TGTGCCAGTAGTACCCCCGGGACAGGGGTCCTATCAGCTTTCTTT,CASSTPGTGVLSAFF,TRBV19,TRBJ1-1,TRBD1,NA
TGTGCCAGCAGCCCTGGGGGTCGAGGAAACACCATATATTTT,CASSPGGRGNTIYF,TRBV27,TRBJ1-3,NA,NA
TGTGCCAGCTCACTCCCGGACAGAAGCTCTGGAAACACCATATATTTT,CASSLPDRSSGNTIYF,TRBV18,TRBJ1-3,NA,few
TGCGCCAGCAGCCAAGACAGGGGGCATTACGAGCAGTACTTC,CASSQDRGHYEQYF,TRBV4-3,TRBJ2-7,TRBD1,NA
TGTGCCAGCAGCTTAGCATCTAGGGAAGACAATGAGCAGTTCTTC,CASSLASREDNEQFF,TRBV11-2,TRBJ2-1,NA,NA
TGTGCCAGCAGTTACAGTACCAGTCGAGAAAGAACTTTCTTT,CASSYSTSRERTFF,TRBV6-5,TRBJ1-1,NA,once
TGTGCCAGCAGCATGGTAAGTACAGGAGATGAGCAGTTCTTC,CASSMVSTGDEQFF,TRBV6-2/TRBV6-3,TRBJ2-1,NA,NA
TGCGCCAGCAGTGAGTCCGGAGACTTTTATGGCTACACCTTC,CASSESGDFYGYTF,TRBV10-1,TRBJ1-2,NA,few
TGTGCCGGCGCCGGACAGGGAAAAATGTATTTT,CAGAGQGKMYF,TRBV28,TRBJ2-3,TRBD1,NA
TGCGCCAGCAGCTCAGTCAGAAACAGCTACAATGAGCAGTTCTTC,CASSSVRNSYNEQFF,TRBV5-1,TRBJ2-1,NA,once
TGCGCCAGCAGCTTGCTTGAGGTTACCTACGAGCAGTACTTC,CASSLLEVTYEQYF,TRBV5-1,TRBJ2-7,NA,NA
TGTGCCAGCAGCCAAGGTGGGCAGGGCTTGAGCTCCTACGAGCAGTACTTC,CASSQGGQGLSSYEQYF,TRBV4-2,TRBJ2-7,NA,NA
TGTGCCAGCAGTTATGGGACTGGGGGGGAGCAGTTCTTC,CASSYGTGGEQFF,TRBV12-3/TRBV12-4,TRBJ2-1,NA,once
TGTGCCAGCAGCTCACGGAATAAAGACAGGGGTCCTCAGCCCCAGCATTTT,CASSSRNKDRGPQPQHF,TRBV7-8,TRBJ1-5,TRBD1,NA
TGTGCCAGCAGTCTCATAGGATCCGGGGCTGAAGCTTTCTTT,CASSLIGSGAEAFF,TRBV6-5,TRBJ1-1,NA,few
TGCAGCGTTCAAAGGGGTTCTGGAAACACCATATATTTT,CSVQRGSGNTIYF,TRBV29-1,TRBJ1-3,NA,NA
TGCGCCAGCAGCATCCGGGCCAGCAACAATGAGCAGTTCTTC,CASSIRASNNEQFF,TRBV5-1,TRBJ2-1,NA,once
TGTGCCTGGAGTGTTGGCCTATACGAGCAGTACTTC,CAWSVGLYEQYF,TRBV30,TRBJ2-7,NA,NA
TGTGCCTGGACAGGGTACGGCACAGATACGCAGTATTTT,CAWTGYGTDTQYF,TRBV30,TRBJ2-3,NA,NA
TGCGCCAGCAGTCCCACGACCTGGTATAGCACAGATACGCAGTATTTT,CASSPTTWYSTDTQYF,TRBV10-2,TRBJ2-3,NA,NA
TGTGCCAGTAGGACAGGGCTCATGAACACTGAAGCTTTCTTT,CASRTGLMNTEAFF,TRBV19,TRBJ1-1,TRBD1,NA
TGCGCCAGCAGCCAAGTCGTCGGCGAGCAGTACTTC,CASSQVVGEQYF,TRBV4-1,TRBJ2-7,NA,NA
TGTGCCAGCAACCGGGACAGCGTCACAGATACGCAGTATTTT,CASNRDSVTDTQYF,TRBV11-2,TRBJ2-3,TRBD1,once
TGTGCCAGCAGCCCCAGTGGGAGGGCAACCTATGGCTACACCTTC,CASSPSGRATYGYTF,TRBV7-9,TRBJ1-2,NA,once
TGTGCCAGCAGCCCAAAGGGGACGGTACGGTTCTTC,CASSPKGTVRFF,TRBV27,TRBJ2-1,NA,NA
TGCGCCAGCACCAGAAAACTGGGGGCTGAAGCTTTCTTT,CASTRKLGAEAFF,TRBV10-1,TRBJ1-1,NA,few
TGTGCCAGCAACGAGAGGCGCACTGAAGCTTTCTTT,CASNERRTEAFF,TRBV28,TRBJ1-1,NA,NA
TGTGCTAGTGCCTCCCCAGGACAGCGTTATAGCAATCAGCCCCAGCATTTT,CASASPGQRYSNQPQHF,TRBV12-5,TRBJ1-5,NA,once
TGTGCTAGTGGCCGCGGACAGGGAATAAATCAGCCCCAGCATTTT,CASGRGQGINQPQHF,TRBV12-5,TRBJ1-5,TRBD1,NA
TGTGCCTGGAGTACCCCGGGAGGAGGGAGGGCCAGATTGTATTTT,CAWSTPGGGRARLYF,TRBV30,TRBJ2-3,TRBD2,few
TGTGCCTGGAGTGTCCTAAGACTAGCGGGGGAAGAGACCCAGTACTTC,CAWSVLRLAGEETQYF,TRBV30,TRBJ2-5,TRBD2,NA
TGTGCCAGTATGGTCGGGGCTCACACTGAAGCTTTCTTT,CASMVGAHTEAFF,TRBV19,TRBJ1-1,NA,NA
TGTGCCAGCAGCGTGACTAGGGGTACTGAAGCTTTCTTT,CASSVTRGTEAFF,TRBV5-4,TRBJ1-1,NA,NA
TGTGCCAGCAGCTTAGGGACAGGGAACTATGGCTACACCTTC,CASSLGTGNYGYTF,TRBV7-2,TRBJ1-2,TRBD1,NA
TGTGCCAGCAGTGAAAGGCTAGCGAGGAGGGGATCACGCACCGGGGAGCTGTTTTTT,CASSERLARRGSRTGELFF,TRBV6-1,TRBJ2-2,NA,once
TGTGCCAGCAGTTACGGAGGTAGCGGGAGACAAGAGACCCAGTACTTC,CASSYGGSGRQETQYF,TRBV6-2/TRBV6-3,TRBJ2-5,TRBD2,NA
TGTGCCTGGAGTGTACTATGGGGAAACACCATATATTTT,CAWSVLWGNTIYF,TRBV30,TRBJ1-3,NA,NA
TGTGCCAGCAGTTTCCCGGTTACCTACGAGCAGTACTTC,CASSFPVTYEQYF,TRBV28,TRBJ2-7,NA,NA
TGTGCCATCGGAGTCACTCAGGCAGCGAACACCGGGGAGCTGTTTTTT,CAIGVTQAANTGELFF,TRBV10-3,TRBJ2-2,NA,NA
TGTGCCAGCACCCTGGGCAGGTTAAGGGCAGATACGCAGTATTTT,CASTLGRLRADTQYF,TRBV9,TRBJ2-3,NA,NA
TGTGCCAGCAGGGAGATAGGCCAAGAGACCCAGTACTTC,CASREIGQETQYF,TRBV28,TRBJ2-5,NA,once
TGTGCCAGCAGCTTAGTCCCGGGGTCCGGGGAGCTGTTTTTT,CASSLVPGSGELFF,TRBV7-9,TRBJ2-2,NA,NA
TGTGCCAGCAGTTTATCCCCAGCGGGAGGTCCGGAGACCCAGTACTTC,CASSLSPAGGPETQYF,TRBV27,TRBJ2-5,TRBD2,NA